The rows below give T cell receptor beta chains drawn from one sample of a study of blood T cell repertoires in COVID-19. Profiled with immunoSEQ multiplex PCR; TCRdb holds only in-frame clones, not every one. The sample comprises some 180,000 clones, roughly 85% of which are singletons, and less than 9% rests with the top ten. Input material: peripheral blood. The source is a woman in her sixties or seventies with acute or convalescent COVID-19. Both conserved end residues are part of each CDR3. A D gene is named only where the DNA matches it firmly. Expanded clones are given a class, and other clones once, few, many or no size at all.

>TRBJ1-3|.|.|TRBV7-8
TGTGCCAGCAGCCCAGGTACCTCTGGAAACACCATATATTTT
CASSPGTSGNTIYF
>TRBJ2-1|.|.|TRBV6-2/TRBV6-3
TGTGCCAGCAGTTACGCGACAATCTCCTACAATGAGCAGTTCTTC
CASSYATISYNEQFF
>TRBJ1-5|.|.|TRBV19
TGTGCCAGTAGTGCGACAGGATTGCGGCGGCCCCAGCATTTT
CASSATGLRRPQHF
>TRBJ1-2|TRBD1|.|TRBV5-4
TGTGCCAGCAGCCAAGCGATCGGGACAGCTAACTATGGCTACACCTTC
CASSQAIGTANYGYTF
>TRBJ2-3|TRBD2|.|TRBV4-1
TGCGCCAGCAGCCAAGTAGGGCGGGAGTTGAGTGCAGATACGCAGTATTTT
CASSQVGRELSADTQYF
>TRBJ2-1|TRBD2|.|TRBV19
TGTGCCAGTAGTATCATGGGACTAGCGGGAGGGAGCTCCTACAATGAGCAGTTCTTC
CASSIMGLAGGSSYNEQFF
>TRBJ2-3|.|.|TRBV11-2
TGTGCCAGCAGCTTAGTACAACCTCTCACAGATACGCAGTATTTT
CASSLVQPLTDTQYF
>TRBJ2-1|.|.|TRBV20-1
TGCAGTGCTAGTAGTGGCATATGGGAGCAGTTCTTC
CSASSGIWEQFF
>TRBJ1-1|.|few|TRBV5-6
TGTGCCAGCAGCCGGGGACATTCGTACACTGAAGCTTTCTTT
CASSRGHSYTEAFF
>TRBJ2-3|TRBD2|once|TRBV27
TGTGCCAGCAGTTACGGGAGGCCCACAGATACGCAGTATTTT
CASSYGRPTDTQYF
>TRBJ1-3|.|.|TRBV6-5
TGTGCCAGCAGTCGGGTCTCTGGAAACACCATATATTTT
CASSRVSGNTIYF
>TRBJ2-1|TRBD2|once|TRBV7-9
TGTGCCAGCAGCCGCACTAGCGGGAGGGGGAATGAGCAGTTCTTC
CASSRTSGRGNEQFF
>TRBJ2-2|.|.|TRBV6-5
TGTGCCAGCAAGAGCAAGAGGAACACCGGGGAGCTGTTTTTT
CASKSKRNTGELFF
>TRBJ2-2|.|.|TRBV28
TGTGCCAGCAGGACAGGTCACACCGGGGAGCTGTTTTTT
CASRTGHTGELFF
>TRBJ2-3|.|.|TRBV14
TGTGCCAGCAGCCAAGAATGGCGGACGCAGTATTTT
CASSQEWRTQYF
>TRBJ2-5|TRBD2|.|TRBV7-8
TGTGCCAGCAGCTACGGACTAGCGGGAGAAGAGACCCAGTACTTC
CASSYGLAGEETQYF
>TRBJ1-1|TRBD1|.|TRBV14
TGTGCCAGCAGCCAAGATCCCCAGGGGGAGGACACTGAAGCTTTCTTT
CASSQDPQGEDTEAFF
>TRBJ2-1|.|.|TRBV10-2
TGCGCCAGCAGTGGAGGAGGGTATGAGCAGTTCTTC
CASSGGGYEQFF
>TRBJ1-3|.|.|TRBV20-1
TGCAGTGCTAGTCTGGGGGCAGGGGGAAACACCATATATTTT
CSASLGAGGNTIYF
>TRBJ2-5|TRBD2|.|TRBV15
TGTGCCACCAGCCGGGGACTAGCGGGAGAGACCCAGTACTTC
CATSRGLAGETQYF
>TRBJ1-1|.|.|TRBV5-1
TGCGCCAGCAGCTCCGGACAGCTGAACACTGAAGCTTTCTTT
CASSSGQLNTEAFF
>TRBJ1-6|.|.|TRBV6-6
TGTGCCAGCAGTTCGGGAGTTGGGGGTTCACCCCTCCACTTT
CASSSGVGGSPLHF
>TRBJ1-5|.|.|TRBV2
TGTGCCAGCAGTCTGGGGCTTCAGCCCCAGCATTTT
CASSLGLQPQHF
>TRBJ1-5|.|.|TRBV27
TGTGCCAGCAGTCCATGGGGGGGCAATCAGCCCCAGCATTTT
CASSPWGGNQPQHF
>TRBJ2-3|TRBD2|.|TRBV11-3
TGTGCCAGCAGCACCCGACTAGCGGGAGGAGGGGCAGATACGCAGTATTTT
CASSTRLAGGGADTQYF
>TRBJ1-5|.|few|TRBV4-2
TGTGCCAGCAGCCGCGAAGTGGACACCCAGCCCCAGCATTTT
CASSREVDTQPQHF
>TRBJ2-5|TRBD2|.|TRBV10-1
TGCGCCAGCAGTGAGCGGTCTAGCGGGCACCAAGAGACCCAGTACTTC
CASSERSSGHQETQYF
>TRBJ2-3|TRBD2|.|TRBV29-1
TGCAGCGCCTCGTGGGGGGGAGGCACAGATACGCAGTATTTT
CSASWGGGTDTQYF
>TRBJ1-1|TRBD1|.|TRBV5-8
TGTGCCAGCAGCTTGGACAGGGGGCCTGAATTCACTGAAGCTTTCTTT
CASSLDRGPEFTEAFF
>TRBJ1-2|TRBD1|.|TRBV29-1
TGCAGCGTGGGGGACAGGGCCGGGGGCTACACCTTC
CSVGDRAGGYTF
>TRBJ1-1|.|.|TRBV2
TGTGCCAGCAGTGGCGCACCGAACACTGAAGCTTTCTTT
CASSGAPNTEAFF
>TRBJ1-4|.|.|TRBV23-1
TGCGCCAGCACAGGGGCAGGGGAAAAACTGTTTTTT
CASTGAGEKLFF
>TRBJ2-5|.|few|TRBV6-5
TGTGCCAGCAGGGGTAGCGGAGAGACCCAGTACTTC
CASRGSGETQYF
>TRBJ1-2|.|.|TRBV28
TGTGCCAGCAGTTTAGCGGGCTATGGCTACACCTTC
CASSLAGYGYTF
>TRBJ1-1|.|.|TRBV7-3
TGTGCCAGCAGCTTATGGAGTTTGGGCACTGAAGCTTTCTTT
CASSLWSLGTEAFF
>TRBJ1-4|.|.|TRBV28
TGTGCCAGCAGCCCGAACATAGGGACTTCCGAAAAACTGTTTTTT
CASSPNIGTSEKLFF
>TRBJ2-2|TRBD2|.|TRBV19
TGTGCCAGTAGGGGACTAGCGGGAGGGCCTTTCGGGGAGCTGTTTTTT
CASRGLAGGPFGELFF
>TRBJ2-1|.|few|TRBV5-1
TGCGCCAGCAGCTTGGTTCCAGGGTCCTACAATGAGCAGTTCTTC
CASSLVPGSYNEQFF
>TRBJ1-1|.|.|TRBV7-8
TGTGCCAGCAGCTTACGCGGCAACACTGAAGCTTTCTTT
CASSLRGNTEAFF
>TRBJ1-1|.|.|TRBV6-6
TGTGCCAGCAGTTACTCCGCAGGGTTGAACACTGAAGCTTTCTTT
CASSYSAGLNTEAFF
>TRBJ2-5|TRBD2|.|TRBV28
TGTGCCAGCAACCCACTAGCGGGGACGGAGACCCAGTACTTC
CASNPLAGTETQYF
>TRBJ2-2|TRBD1|.|TRBV3-1/TRBV3-2
TGTGCCAGCAGCCATAACAGGGGGTCTAACACCGGGGAGCTGTTTTTT
CASSHNRGSNTGELFF
>TRBJ2-7|.|.|TRBV25-1
TGTGCCAGCAGTGAAAGAGGGCAAGGCTACGAGCAGTACTTC
CASSERGQGYEQYF
>TRBJ2-3|.|.|TRBV10-3
TGTGCCATCAGTGAGTCGTGGACTACTAGCACAGATACGCAGTATTTT
CAISESWTTSTDTQYF
>TRBJ1-1|TRBD1|.|TRBV7-9
TGTGCCAGCAGCCACTCGAGACAGGGGGCGCGAAGGACTGAAGCTTTCTTT
CASSHSRQGARRTEAFF
>TRBJ2-2|.|few|TRBV29-1
TGCAGCGTTCGGGACACCGGGGAGCTGTTTTTT
CSVRDTGELFF
>TRBJ1-1|TRBD1|.|TRBV7-9
TGTGCCAGCAGCTCGACAGGGGGCGGTTTATATACTGAAGCTTTCTTT
CASSSTGGGLYTEAFF
>TRBJ2-2|TRBD2|.|TRBV12-3/TRBV12-4
TGTGCCAGCAGTTTGGGGGGGACCGGGGAGCTGTTTTTT
CASSLGGTGELFF